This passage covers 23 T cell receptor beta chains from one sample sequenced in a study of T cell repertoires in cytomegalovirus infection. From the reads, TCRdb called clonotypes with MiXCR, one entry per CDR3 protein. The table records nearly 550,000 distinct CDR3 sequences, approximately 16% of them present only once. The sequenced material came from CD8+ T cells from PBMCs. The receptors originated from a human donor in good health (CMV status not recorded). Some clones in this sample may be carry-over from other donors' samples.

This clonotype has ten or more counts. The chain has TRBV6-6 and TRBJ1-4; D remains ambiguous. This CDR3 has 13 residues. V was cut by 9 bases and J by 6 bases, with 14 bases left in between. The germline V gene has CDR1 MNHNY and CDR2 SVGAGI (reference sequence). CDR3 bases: TGTGCCAGTGTACCTGATCAGCATGAAAAACTGTTTTTT. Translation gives CASVPDQHEKLFF.

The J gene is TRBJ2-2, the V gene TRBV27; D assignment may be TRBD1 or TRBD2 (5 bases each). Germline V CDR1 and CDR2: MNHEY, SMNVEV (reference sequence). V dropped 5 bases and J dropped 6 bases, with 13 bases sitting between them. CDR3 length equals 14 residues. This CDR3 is CASSQGRGAGELFF. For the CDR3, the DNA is TGTGCCAGCAGTCAGGGCCGGGGTGCCGGGGAGCTGTTTTTT.

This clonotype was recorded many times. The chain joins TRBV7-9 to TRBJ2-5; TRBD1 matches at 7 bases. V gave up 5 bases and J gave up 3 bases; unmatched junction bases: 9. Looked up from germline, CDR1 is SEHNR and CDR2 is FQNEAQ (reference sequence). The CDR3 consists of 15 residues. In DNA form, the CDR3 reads TGTGCCAGCAGCCCCGGGACAGTTCGGGAAGAGACCCAGTACTTC. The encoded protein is CASSPGTVREETQYF.

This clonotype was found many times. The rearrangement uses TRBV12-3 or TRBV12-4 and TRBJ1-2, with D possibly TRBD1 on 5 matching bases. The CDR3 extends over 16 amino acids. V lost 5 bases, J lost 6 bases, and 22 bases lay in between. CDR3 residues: CASSPSAGTKSDGYTF. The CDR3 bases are TGTGCCAGCAGTCCATCGGCCGGGACCAAAAGTGATGGCTACACCTTC.

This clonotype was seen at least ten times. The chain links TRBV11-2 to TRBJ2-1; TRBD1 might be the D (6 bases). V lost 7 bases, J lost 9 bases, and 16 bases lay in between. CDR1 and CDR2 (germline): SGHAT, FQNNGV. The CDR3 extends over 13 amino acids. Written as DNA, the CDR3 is TGTGCCAGCATGAGGGCAGGGGAAGGTGAGCAGTTCTTC. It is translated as CASMRAGEGEQFF.

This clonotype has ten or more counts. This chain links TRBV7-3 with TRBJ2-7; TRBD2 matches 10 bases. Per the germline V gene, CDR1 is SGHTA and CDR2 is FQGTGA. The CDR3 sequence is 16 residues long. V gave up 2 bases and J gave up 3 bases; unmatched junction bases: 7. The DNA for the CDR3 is TGTGCCAGCAGCTTATACGGAGTAGCGGGGGGCTACGAGCAGTACTTC. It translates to CASSLYGVAGGYEQYF.

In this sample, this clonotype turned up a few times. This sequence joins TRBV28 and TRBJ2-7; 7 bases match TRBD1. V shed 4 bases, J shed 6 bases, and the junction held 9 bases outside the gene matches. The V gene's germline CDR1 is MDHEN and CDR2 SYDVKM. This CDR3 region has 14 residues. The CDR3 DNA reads TGTGCCAGCAGTTCCCGGGACAGTACCCCCGAGCAGTACTTC. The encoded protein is CASSSRDSTPEQYF.

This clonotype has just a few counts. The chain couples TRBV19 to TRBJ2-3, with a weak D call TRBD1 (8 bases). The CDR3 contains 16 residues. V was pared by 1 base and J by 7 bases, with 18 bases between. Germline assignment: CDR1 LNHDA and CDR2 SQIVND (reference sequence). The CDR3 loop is CASSIGDYRGSNTQYF. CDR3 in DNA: TGTGCCAGTAGTATAGGGGACTACAGGGGGTCGAATACGCAGTATTTT.

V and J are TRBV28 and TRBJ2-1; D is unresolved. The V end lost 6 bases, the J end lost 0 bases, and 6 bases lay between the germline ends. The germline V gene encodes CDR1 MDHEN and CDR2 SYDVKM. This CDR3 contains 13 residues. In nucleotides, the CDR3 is TGTGCCAGCAGGGAGTTCTCCTACAATGAGCAGTTCTTC. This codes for CASREFSYNEQFF.

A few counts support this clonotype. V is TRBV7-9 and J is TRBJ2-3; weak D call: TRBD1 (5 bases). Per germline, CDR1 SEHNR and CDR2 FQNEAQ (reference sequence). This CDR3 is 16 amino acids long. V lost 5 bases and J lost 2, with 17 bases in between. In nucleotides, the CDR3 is TGTGCCAGCAGCGCTTCGACAGATACATTCACAGATACGCAGTATTTT. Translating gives CASSASTDTFTDTQYF.

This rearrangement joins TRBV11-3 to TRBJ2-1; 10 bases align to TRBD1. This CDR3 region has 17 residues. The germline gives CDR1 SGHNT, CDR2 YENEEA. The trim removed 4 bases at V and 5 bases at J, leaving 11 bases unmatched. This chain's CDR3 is CASSSRDRGHMDNEQFF. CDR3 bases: TGTGCCAGCAGCTCCCGGGACAGGGGCCACATGGACAATGAGCAGTTCTTC.

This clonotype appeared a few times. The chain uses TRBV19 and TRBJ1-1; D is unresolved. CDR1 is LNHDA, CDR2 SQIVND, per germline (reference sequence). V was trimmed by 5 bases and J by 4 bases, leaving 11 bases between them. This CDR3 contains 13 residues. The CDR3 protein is CASSPAVVTEAFF. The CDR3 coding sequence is TGTGCCAGTAGTCCCGCGGTGGTCACTGAAGCTTTCTTT.

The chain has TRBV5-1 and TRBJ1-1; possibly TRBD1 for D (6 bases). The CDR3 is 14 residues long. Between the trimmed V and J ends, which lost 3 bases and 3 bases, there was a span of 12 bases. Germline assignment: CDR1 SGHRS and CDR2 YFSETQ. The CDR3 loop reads CASSSQGPHTEAFF. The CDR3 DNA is TGCGCCAGCAGCTCACAGGGCCCCCACACTGAAGCTTTCTTT.

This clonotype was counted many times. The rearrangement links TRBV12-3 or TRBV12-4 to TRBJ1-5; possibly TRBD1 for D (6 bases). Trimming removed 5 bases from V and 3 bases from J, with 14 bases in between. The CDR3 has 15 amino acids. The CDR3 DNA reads TGTGCCAGCAGTCCCCGGGGGGCGGTCAATCAGCCCCAGCATTTT. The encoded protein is CASSPRGAVNQPQHF.

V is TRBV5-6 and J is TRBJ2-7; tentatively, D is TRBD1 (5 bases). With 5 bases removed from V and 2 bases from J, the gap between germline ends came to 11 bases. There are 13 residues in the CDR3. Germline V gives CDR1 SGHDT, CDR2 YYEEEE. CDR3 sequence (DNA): TGTGCCAGCAGTCTTCCAGGGCCCTACGAGCAGTACTTC. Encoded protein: CASSLPGPYEQYF.

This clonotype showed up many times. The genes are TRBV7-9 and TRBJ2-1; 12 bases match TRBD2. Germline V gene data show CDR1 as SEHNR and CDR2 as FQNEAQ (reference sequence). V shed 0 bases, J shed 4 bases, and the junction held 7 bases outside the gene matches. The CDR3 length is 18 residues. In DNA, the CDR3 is TGTGCCAGCAGCTTAGCCCGACTAGCGGGAGTGGGTTACAATGAGCAGTTCTTC. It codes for CASSLARLAGVGYNEQFF. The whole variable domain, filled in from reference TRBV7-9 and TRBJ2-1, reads DTGVSQNPRHKITKRGQNVTFRCDPISEHNRLYWYRQTLGQGPEFLTYFQNEAQLEKSRLLSDRFSAERPKGSFSTLEIQRTEQGDSAMYLCASSLARLAGVGYNEQFFGPGTRLTVL.

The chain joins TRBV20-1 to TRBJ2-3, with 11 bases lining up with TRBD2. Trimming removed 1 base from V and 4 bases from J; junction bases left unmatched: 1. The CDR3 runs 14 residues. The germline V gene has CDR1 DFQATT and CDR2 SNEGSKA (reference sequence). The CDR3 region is CSARVLAGADTQYF. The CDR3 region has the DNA TGCAGTGCTAGAGTACTAGCGGGAGCAGATACGCAGTATTTT.

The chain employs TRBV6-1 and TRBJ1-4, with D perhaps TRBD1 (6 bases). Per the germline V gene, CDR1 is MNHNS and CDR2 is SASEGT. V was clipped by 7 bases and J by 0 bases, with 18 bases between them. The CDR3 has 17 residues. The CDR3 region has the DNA TGTGCCAGCACCTCGAGGGGCAGGGGAGCAACTAATGAAAAACTGTTTTTT. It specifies CASTSRGRGATNEKLFF.

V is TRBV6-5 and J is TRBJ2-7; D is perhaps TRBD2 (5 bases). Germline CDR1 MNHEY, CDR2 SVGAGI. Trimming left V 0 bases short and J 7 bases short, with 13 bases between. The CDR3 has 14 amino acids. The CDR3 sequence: CASSYSERVGEQYF. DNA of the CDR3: TGTGCCAGCAGTTACTCCGAGAGGGTTGGGGAGCAGTACTTC.

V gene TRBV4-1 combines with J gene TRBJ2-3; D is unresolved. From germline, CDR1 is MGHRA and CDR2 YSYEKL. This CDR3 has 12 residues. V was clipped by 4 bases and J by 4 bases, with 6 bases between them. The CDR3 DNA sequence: TGCGCCAGCAGCCCAGACCCAGATACGCAGTATTTT. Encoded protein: CASSPDPDTQYF.

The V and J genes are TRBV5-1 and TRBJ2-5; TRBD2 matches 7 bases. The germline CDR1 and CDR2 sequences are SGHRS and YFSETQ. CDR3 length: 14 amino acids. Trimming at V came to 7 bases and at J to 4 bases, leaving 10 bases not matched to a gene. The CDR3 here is CASGGGSSGETQYF. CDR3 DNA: TGCGCCAGCGGTGGCGGGAGCTCTGGAGAGACCCAGTACTTC.

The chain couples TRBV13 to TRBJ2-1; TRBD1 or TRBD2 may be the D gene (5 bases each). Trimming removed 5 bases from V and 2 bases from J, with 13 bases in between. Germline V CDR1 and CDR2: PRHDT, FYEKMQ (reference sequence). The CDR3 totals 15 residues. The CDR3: CASSIGARAYNEQFF. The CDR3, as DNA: TGTGCCAGCAGCATCGGGGCTAGAGCCTACAATGAGCAGTTCTTC.

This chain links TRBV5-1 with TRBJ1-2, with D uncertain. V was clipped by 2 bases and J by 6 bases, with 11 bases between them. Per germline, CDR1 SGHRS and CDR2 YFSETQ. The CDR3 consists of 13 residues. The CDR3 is CASSLGRIDGYTF. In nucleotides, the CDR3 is TGCGCCAGCAGCTTAGGCCGTATTGATGGCTACACCTTC.